This T cell receptor beta chain stems from a study of OX40 agonist ivuxolimab in advanced cancers. The CDR3 is 12 residues long. V was clipped by 7 bases and J by 6 bases, with 13 bases between them. CDR1 and CDR2 (germline): SQVTM, ANQGSEA. This table comes from immunoSEQ multiplex PCR, and its TCRdb copy is limited to in-frame clones, with some not included. The top ten clones hold under 0.4% of a sample with fewer than 90,000 clones, about 91% of them seen once. This clonotype was sampled from an adult with an advanced solid tumor such as melanoma, head and neck, liver or kidney cancer. Sequencing was performed on CD4+ or CD8+ T cells sorted from blood, taken in a trial of the OX40 agonist ivuxolimab. The V call is TRBV29-1, the J call TRBJ2-1, with D perhaps assigned TRBD1 or TRBD2 (5 bases each). CDR3 in amino acids: CSGYTRGNEQFF. DNA for the CDR3: TGCAGCGGGTACACTAGGGGCAATGAGCAGTTCTTC.